Reported below is one T cell receptor beta chain. The antigen is unknown. With 1 base removed from V and 5 bases from J, the gap between germline ends came to 8 bases. Germline lookup yields CDR1 SGHDN and CDR2 FVKESK. The CDR3 is 13 amino acids. This specimen comes from a study of graft-versus-host responses after intestinal transplantation. About the study: Transplantation in recipients was multivisceral, liver-intestinal, or isolated intestinal. All recipients were given anti-thymocyte globulin induction, and tacrolimus and steroids were then administered for approximately 3 years. Overall study findings and caveats: Allografts of one patient group, those with graft-donor T cell macrochimerism, had high graft-versus-host to host-versus-graft clonal ratios.

Researchers processed graft tissue to release intraepithelial and lamina propria lymphocytes. The table came from immunoSEQ multiplex PCR; TCRdb's copy has only in-frame clones and leaves some out. The repertoire holds 40,000 or so clones, with around 90% as singletons. The sequence was obtained from a human patient who received an intestinal transplant, so some T cells may come from the graft donor. The sequenced sample was ileum tissue, obtained about 28 weeks after intestinal transplant. The genes are TRBV14 and TRBJ1-2, with D unclear. CDR3 sequence reads: CASSQGTAYGYTF. CDR3 nucleotide sequence: TGTGCCAGCAGCCAAGGGACGGCTTATGGCTACACCTTC.